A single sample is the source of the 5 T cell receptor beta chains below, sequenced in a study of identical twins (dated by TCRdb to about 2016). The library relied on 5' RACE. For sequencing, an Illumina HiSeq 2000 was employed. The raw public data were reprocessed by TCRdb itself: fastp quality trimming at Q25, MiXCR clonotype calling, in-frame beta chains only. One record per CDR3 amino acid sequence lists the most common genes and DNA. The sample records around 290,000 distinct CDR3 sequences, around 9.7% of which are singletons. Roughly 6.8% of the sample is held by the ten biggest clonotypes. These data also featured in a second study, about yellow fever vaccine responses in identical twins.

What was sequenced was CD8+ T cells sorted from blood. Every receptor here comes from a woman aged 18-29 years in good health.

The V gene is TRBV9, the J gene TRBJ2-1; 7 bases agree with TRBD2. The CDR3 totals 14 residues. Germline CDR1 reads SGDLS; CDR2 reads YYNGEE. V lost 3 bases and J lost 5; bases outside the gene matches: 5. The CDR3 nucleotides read TGTGCCAGCAGCGCTGGGGGGGACCACAATGAGCAGTTCTTC. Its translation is CASSAGGDHNEQFF.

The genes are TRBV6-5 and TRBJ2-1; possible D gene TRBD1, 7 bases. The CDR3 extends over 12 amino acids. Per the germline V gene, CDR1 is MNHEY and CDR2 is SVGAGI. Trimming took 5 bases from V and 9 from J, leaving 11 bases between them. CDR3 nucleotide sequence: TGTGCCAGCAGTAATCAGGGGGGTGAGCAGTTCTTC. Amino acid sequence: CASSNQGGEQFF.

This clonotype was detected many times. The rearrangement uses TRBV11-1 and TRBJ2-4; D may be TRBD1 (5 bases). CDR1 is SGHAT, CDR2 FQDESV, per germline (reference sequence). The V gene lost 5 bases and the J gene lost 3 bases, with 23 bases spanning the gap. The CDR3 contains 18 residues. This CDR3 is CASSAPPQGSVDKNIQYF. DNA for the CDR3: TGTGCCAGCAGCGCCCCCCCTCAGGGATCAGTAGACAAAAACATTCAGTACTTC.

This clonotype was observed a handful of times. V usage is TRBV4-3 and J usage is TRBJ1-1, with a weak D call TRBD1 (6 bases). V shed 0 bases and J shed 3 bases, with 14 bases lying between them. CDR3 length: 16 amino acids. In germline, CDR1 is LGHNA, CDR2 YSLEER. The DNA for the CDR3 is TGCGCCAGCAGCCAAGACAGAGGGGGGGCGGACACTGAAGCTTTCTTT. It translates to CASSQDRGGADTEAFF.

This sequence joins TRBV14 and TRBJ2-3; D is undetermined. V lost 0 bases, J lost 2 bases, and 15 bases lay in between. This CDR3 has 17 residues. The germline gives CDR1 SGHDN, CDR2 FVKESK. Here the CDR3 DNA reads TGTGCCAGCAGCCAAGATTTCGTGCAGGAATCCACAGATACGCAGTATTTT. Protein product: CASSQDFVQESTDTQYF.